This T cell receptor (beta chain) was captured by sequencing in a study of shared clonotypes between healthy human individuals (dated by TCRdb to 2020 to 2021). Regarding the study in general: The cohort comprised a couple of women and three men aged 18 to 49 years. Per donor, three plates each were used for CD4 naive and CD4 memory, two for CD8 naive, and one for CD8 memory. Blood TCR repertoires of roughly 5 healthy adults were deeply sequenced to estimate repertoire size and the extent of clonotype sharing between individuals. To increase sequencing depth and limit assay-specific biases, different laboratories used diverse techniques to prepare libraries and sequence TCR repertoires. Per donor, leukapheresis produced somewhere between about 0.9 and 10 billion PBMCs. Study-level results and caveats: Only blood was sampled, and tissue TCR repertoires likely differ from those in blood. Even with the large sequencing depth, rarefaction of the sorted-subset datasets indicated that sequencing was incomplete. When several donors were compared, the shared fraction of clonotypes was roughly 5% for naive CD4, less than 4% for naive CD8, roughly 2.3% for memory CD4, and less than 0.45% for memory CD8. Compared with non-shared clonotypes, clonotypes shared by all four sorted-subset donors had higher generation probabilities. Larger estimated clonotype richness was generally found for naive subsets than for memory subsets. Based on pairwise subsampling, the degree of clonotype sharing among donors was expected to be affected by sequencing depth. The small number of donors limited the genetic and exposure-history diversity represented.

The germline V gene supplies CDR1 SGHAT and CDR2 FQNNGV. V has 4 bases trimmed and J has 4 bases trimmed; junction bases matching no gene number 8. Measured from the cysteine to the phenylalanine, the CDR3 is 15 residues long. Left in the record is the CDR3 DNA by itself, 45 bases read in frame from the first base. Donors were healthy HIV-negative adults with no recently reported acute infections or vaccinations. Only Caucasian adults living in Nashville, Tennessee, USA were represented among the donors. Magnetic negative selection was used to enrich CD4+ T cells, after which naive cells were positively selected on CD45RA and the negative fraction became the memory subset. Blood was obtained by leukapheresis, after which PBMCs were separated by Ficoll-Histopaque density gradient centrifugation and cryopreserved in liquid nitrogen vapor phase. Analytical flow cytometry was used to check the purity and quantity of each magnetically sorted T cell population. From each sorted fraction, genomic DNA was isolated and quantified by UV absorbance on a Nanodrop 2000c.

Using the deep immunoSEQ assay, TCR CDR3 regions were amplified from genomic DNA by multiplex PCR. Extracted genomic DNA from each cell subset was distributed evenly across all wells of several immunoSEQ 96-well plates, and each plate was treated as a replicate. For sorted subsets, approximately 210 ng of genomic DNA, equivalent to some 33,000 T cell genomes, went into each replicate PCR. Purified libraries were measured with a Qubit 3.0 fluorometer, size-checked on a Bioanalyzer 2100, and measured again with the KAPA Library Quantification kit. A separate single-read 150-cycle Illumina NextSeq 550 flow cell was used to sequence each immunoSEQ 96-well plate. Per the authors' processing: Because the immunoSEQ output held only junctional sequences and lacked quality scores, the filtering could not match the filtering applied to full-length reads. To assign V/J genes and CDR3, sequences were annotated against IMGT germline references using PyIR, a Python wrapper for IgBLAST v1.9. Reads were filtered out if the reads had weak V/J assignments (E-value above 1e-6), no CDR3, stop codons, out-of-frame junctions, or ambiguous translated residues. V3J clonotypes were defined as sequences sharing an identical inferred V gene, J gene, and CDR3 amino acid sequence. To compute the percentage overlap between repertoires, the number of shared unique clonotypes was divided by the size of the smaller repertoire. RTK rarefaction, the Chao1 estimator, and Recon v2.1 estimates of unobserved clonotypes were used to assess repertoire richness. Generation probabilities for all TCRbeta clonotypes obtained by the gDNA method from a handful of donors were computed using OLGA. As stored in TCRdb, this immuneACCESS dataset retains in-frame rearrangements with V and J assigned. A fraction of the clones does not appear; measured against another copy, unresolved V genes explain less than half of the discrepancy, and the remainder lacks a known reason. The V and J calls and clone size are taken from that table; D and trimming were inferred from the DNA. Here the sample has millions of clones; around nine tenths occur a single time. 0.14% of the sample is held by the ten biggest clonotypes.

Note on this clone: No antigen is known for it. No base-level quality is on record; no much larger clone is a single base apart.

This sequence originates from a man in his late teens or twenties in good health. Sequencing was performed on naive CD4+ T cells sorted from blood. This specimen's cell subset or site label, per the study, means: CD45RA+ positively selected. The chain joins TRBV11-2 to TRBJ1-1; TRBD1 aligns with 8 central bases. The CDR3 protein is CASSSTGGSVTEAFF. At the DNA level, the sequence is TGTGCCAGCAGCTCCACAGGGGGTTCTGTCACTGAAGCTTTCTTT.